This entry describes one T cell receptor (beta chain). These data belong to a study of shared T cell receptors in the human thymus. Germline CDR1 reads MNHNS; CDR2 reads SASEGT. The trim removed 1 base at V and 0 bases at J, leaving 6 bases unmatched. The CDR3 loop spans 18 amino acids. Profiling relied on immunoSEQ multiplex PCR, and the TCRdb table lists in-frame clones only, not all of them. Among 600,000 to 900,000 clones, 80% to 90% were seen once, and the ten largest hold 0.0095% to 0.011%. The sample was also reused in another study, on human thymus T cells. That work adds: The people who donated were healthy Finnish babies having corrective surgery for congenital heart defects. During corrective heart surgery, resections were taken, and the thymus tissue came from them. Thymic and blood repertoires appeared to carry a bias in their V and J gene usage.

Sequencing input: thymocytes. The chain recombines TRBV6-1 with TRBJ2-3; 11 nucleotides align to TRBD2. The clonotype comes from a girl under three years old with a congenital heart defect. The CDR3 reads CASSEGLAGGRSTDTQYF. The DNA of the CDR3 is TGTGCCAGCAGTGAAGGTCTAGCGGGGGGCCGGAGCACAGATACGCAGTATTTT.